One and the same sample provided the 19 T cell receptor beta chains below, sequenced in a study of T cells in Graves' hyperthyroidism and ophthalmopathy. RNA transcripts served as the template for amplifying TCR beta CDR3 regions. The HTBI set primed first-round TCR CDR3 RT-PCR. TCRdb reprocessed the multiplex PCR reads with MiXCR, giving one entry per CDR3 protein. The sample lists hundreds of thousands of distinct CDR3 sequences; about two fifths were seen once. Sequencing was done on a sample of blood. These receptors originate from a young man with Graves' hyperthyroidism.

This clonotype was picked up many times. The chain combines TRBV2 with TRBJ2-5; D is undetermined. The germline V gene has CDR1 SNHLY and CDR2 FYNNEI. The V end lost 3 bases, the J end lost 2 bases, and 7 bases lay between the germline ends. The CDR3 runs to 13 residues. The CDR3 loop is CASSDYAQETQYF. CDR3 DNA: TGTGCCAGCAGTGATTACGCACAAGAGACCCAGTACTTC.

Only a few counts were recorded for this clonotype. The rearrangement links TRBV7-9 to TRBJ2-5; D may be TRBD1 or TRBD2 (5 bases each). Trimming left V 11 bases short and J 3 bases short, with 16 bases between. The germline V gene encodes CDR1 SEHNR and CDR2 FQNEAQ (reference sequence). There are 13 residues in the CDR3. CDR3 in amino acids: CAGERTDKETQYF. The CDR3 DNA sequence: TGTGCCGGGGAGCGGACGGACAAAGAGACCCAGTACTTC.

The sample holds one count of this clonotype. The gene calls are TRBV7-2 and TRBJ2-2; 7 bases map to TRBD1. The J segment lost 6 bases and the V segment lost 3 bases, leaving 7 bases of the junction unmatched. CDR3 length: 15 amino acids. Germline V gene lookup returns CDR1 SGHTA and CDR2 FQGNSA. In DNA, the CDR3 is TGTGCCAGCAGCTTGGGACAGATAAGTTCCGGGGAGCTGTTTTTT. Its protein is CASSLGQISSGELFF.

This clonotype was recorded only once. Because the CDR3 is missing its conserved closing phenylalanine or tryptophan, this is likely a read error. The chain employs TRBV10-2 and TRBJ2-7; D is undetermined. The CDR3 is made up of 11 amino acids. The germline CDR1 and CDR2 sequences are WSHSY and SAAADI. Trimming removed 6 bases from V and 4 bases from J, with 7 bases in between. The CDR3 DNA sequence: TGCGCCAGCAGGGATACATACGAGCAGTACTAC. It translates to CASRDTYEQYY.

Worth noting for this clonotype: This may stem from a read error, because a much larger clone lies one nucleotide away. The V call is TRBV7-9, the J call TRBJ1-1; D is uncertain. This CDR3 comprises 13 residues. Germline loops: CDR1 SEHNR, CDR2 FQNEAQ (reference sequence). Deletions cut 5 bases from V and 1 base from J, with 8 bases between. The CDR3 DNA reads as TGTGCCAGCAGCCGTCGGCCGAACACTGAAGCTTTCTTT. Its translation: CASSRRPNTEAFF.

This chain links TRBV5-6 with TRBJ1-1; 9 bases are shared with TRBD1. The CDR3 covers 18 residues. Looked up from germline, CDR1 is SGHDT and CDR2 is YYEEEE. The trim removed 2 bases at V and 7 bases at J, leaving 18 bases unmatched. The CDR3 sequence is CASSFEVRRGTGRIEAFF. The CDR3 DNA is TGTGCCAGCAGCTTCGAAGTGAGAAGAGGGACAGGGCGAATTGAAGCTTTCTTT.

V is TRBV6-6 and J is TRBJ1-5, with D unresolved. The CDR3 extends over 13 amino acids. Germline V CDR1 and CDR2: MNHNY, SVGAGI (reference sequence). V lost 5 bases to trimming and J lost 7 bases, with 12 bases between them. CDR3 sequence (DNA): TGTGCCAGCAGTCCCGAGGAGGCACAGCCCCAGCATTTT. Its translation is CASSPEEAQPQHF.

There are a few counts of this clonotype. V is TRBV12-3 or TRBV12-4 and J is TRBJ1-5; D gene ambiguous. The V end lost 6 bases, the J end lost 6 bases, and 12 bases lay between the germline ends. The CDR3 runs to 13 residues. Written as DNA, the CDR3 is TGTGCCAGCAGCCTACAAGAAGGTCAGCCCCAGCATTTT. Residues: CASSLQEGQPQHF.

The rearrangement joins TRBV12-5 to TRBJ2-7; D gene ambiguous. Germline V gives CDR1 LGHNT, CDR2 FRNRAP. CDR3 size: 13 residues. V dropped 4 bases and J dropped 2 bases, with 9 bases sitting between them. The CDR3: CASGSAATYEQYF. The DNA for the CDR3 is TGTGCTAGTGGTTCGGCAGCTACCTACGAGCAGTACTTC.

Only a few counts were recorded for this clonotype. V usage is TRBV6-5 and J usage is TRBJ2-7; TRBD2 agrees at 13 bases. The CDR3 consists of 16 residues. Germline V gene lookup returns CDR1 MNHEY and CDR2 SVGAGI. J lost 2 bases, V lost 5 bases, and 6 bases had no gene match. The chain's CDR3 is CASSRTSGSAAYEQYF. The CDR3 coding sequence is TGTGCCAGCAGTCGGACTAGCGGGAGTGCCGCCTACGAGCAGTACTTC.

The chain combines TRBV9 with TRBJ2-2; D gene ambiguous. The CDR3 consists of 17 residues. Germline assignment: CDR1 SGDLS and CDR2 YYNGEE. V lost 4 bases and J 2 bases, leaving 18 bases between the germline ends. The CDR3 spells CASSPTPAPGNTGELFF. The CDR3 coding sequence is TGTGCCAGCAGCCCGACTCCGGCTCCTGGAAACACCGGGGAGCTGTTTTTT.

This chain connects TRBV12-3 or TRBV12-4 to TRBJ2-7, with a weak D call TRBD2 (6 bases). The CDR3 sequence is 15 residues long. The V end lost 1 base, the J end lost 3 bases, and 13 bases lay between the germline ends. This CDR3 reads CASSLEVGGNYEQYF. CDR3 coding DNA: TGTGCCAGCAGTTTAGAGGTAGGAGGGAACTACGAGCAGTACTTC.

This clonotype was counted at least ten times. The chain combines TRBV24-1 with TRBJ2-5; TRBD1 agrees at 10 bases. After removal of 3 bases from V and 1 base from J, the junction contained 7 bases not matched to a gene. The CDR3 spans 17 residues. Germline V lookup: CDR1 KGHDR, CDR2 SFDVKD. CDR3 residues: CATSDPQGQGSQETQYF. CDR3 nucleotides: TGTGCCACCAGTGATCCCCAGGGACAGGGGTCCCAAGAGACCCAGTACTTC.

As regards this clonotype: This clone may be a read error of a much larger clone one base away. This CDR3 is missing its conserved last phenylalanine or tryptophan, likely due to a read error. V usage is TRBV19 and J usage is TRBJ1-1; D remains ambiguous. The CDR3 loop spans 13 amino acids. V lost 8 bases, J lost 0 bases, and 10 bases lay in between. The V gene's germline CDR1 is LNHDA and CDR2 SQIVND (reference sequence). The DNA for the CDR3 is TGTGCCAGTGCCTCGGTCATGAACACTGAAGCTTTCCTT. Protein product: CASASVMNTEAFL.

The chain couples TRBV10-3 to TRBJ1-2; 8 bases are shared with TRBD1. With V trimmed by 2 bases and J by 0 bases, 5 bases remained unmatched. The CDR3 sequence is 16 residues long. The germline gives CDR1 ENHRY, CDR2 SYGVKD. As DNA, the CDR3 is TGTGCCATCAGTGAGACAGGGACAGGACCTAACTATGGCTACACCTTC. Translation: CAISETGTGPNYGYTF.

This clonotype appeared many times. V is TRBV9 and J is TRBJ2-7; perhaps TRBD2 as D (6 bases). This CDR3 is 14 amino acids long. V was shortened by 0 bases and J by 2 bases, with 9 bases between the two germline ends. CDR1 and CDR2 from the germline V gene are SGDLS and YYNGEE. DNA of the CDR3: TGTGCCAGCAGCGTAGCGGGGGAGACCTACGAGCAGTACTTC. Translating it yields CASSVAGETYEQYF.

This clonotype was seen many times. The gene calls are TRBV2 and TRBJ2-5; TRBD2 aligns across 11 bases. CDR3 length: 16 residues. The junction had 10 bases not matched to a gene; V was cut back by 6 bases and J by 4 bases. CDR1 is SNHLY, CDR2 FYNNEI, per germline. The chain's CDR3 is CASRATSGTSGETQYF. The CDR3 DNA reads TGTGCCAGCAGGGCCACCTCCGGGACTAGCGGAGAGACCCAGTACTTC.

This clonotype was found many times. The rearrangement joins TRBV7-8 to TRBJ2-7, with a possible D match to TRBD1 (5 bases). Deletions cut 1 base from V and 5 bases from J, with 15 bases between. The CDR3 runs 15 residues. CDR1 and CDR2 from the germline V gene are SGHVS and FQNEAQ. The CDR3 reads CASSLDQGLVDEQYF. The CDR3 coding sequence is TGTGCCAGCAGCTTAGATCAGGGCCTTGTGGACGAGCAGTACTTC.

As to this clonotype: A read error may explain this, as a much larger clone is one base away. In this CDR3 the conserved last residue, phenylalanine or tryptophan, is missing, so a read error is likely. It is unclear where the CDR3 begins or ends on the DNA, so no DNA is shown, and the CDR3 is as TCRdb lists it. The V gene is TRBV7-9, the J gene TRBJ1-1. CDR1 and CDR2 (germline): SEHNR, FQNEAQ (reference sequence). Termini included, the CDR3 measures 13 amino acids. The CDR3 sequence is CASRLNTGLGTFL.